The source of this T cell receptor beta chain is a study of T cells in Graves' hyperthyroidism and ophthalmopathy. The study, taken as a whole, reports: Also found in blood were most expanded thyroid clonotypes above 0.001. Stable hyperthyroidism and ophthalmopathy were separated using 13 V-J signatures.

This clonotype has at least ten counts. Its target is not known. There are 13 residues in the CDR3. The junction had 3 bases not matched to a gene; V was cut back by 8 bases and J by 2 bases. Germline values: CDR1 MDHEN, CDR2 SYDVKM. RNA transcripts were the template for amplifying TCR beta CDR3 regions. The study used the HTBI primer set for a first-round RT-PCR of the TCR CDR3. MiXCR was run by TCRdb on the multiplex PCR reads, yielding one entry per CDR3 protein. The sample carries some 350,000 distinct CDR3 sequences, 15% to 17% recorded once. Sequencing was done on a sample of blood. The chain recombines TRBV28 with TRBJ2-7; 10 positions match TRBD2. This receptor was taken from a woman aged 18-29 years with Graves' hyperthyroidism that later progressed to Graves' ophthalmopathy. CDR3 in DNA: TGTGCCAGCGGGACTAGCGTTCCCTACGAGCAGTACTTC. The encoded protein is CASGTSVPYEQYF.